The 5 T cell receptor beta chains in this list originate from one sample, sequenced in a study of cytomegalovirus exposure and HLA in healthy donors. Researchers ran the PCR with 60 Vbeta and 13 Jbeta primers. Generated by immunoSEQ multiplex PCR, the TCRdb table keeps only in-frame clones and is missing some. Among about 150,000 clones listed, about 73% were seen once. Sequenced sample: PBMCs. The receptors were sampled from a woman aged 45-65 years in good health and CMV-seropositive.

This rearrangement joins TRBV18 to TRBJ1-1; 9 bases are shared with TRBD1. The CDR3 spans 14 residues. Germline CDR1 KGHSH, CDR2 LQKENI. Trimming at V came to 8 bases and at J to 3 bases, leaving 7 bases not matched to a gene. The CDR3 reads CASVWTGADTEAFF. CDR3 DNA: TGTGCCAGCGTATGGACAGGGGCGGACACTGAAGCTTTCTTT.

Comments on this clone: Other DNA variants within this sample encode the same CDR3. The chain combines TRBV6-1 with TRBJ1-1; D is ambiguous. V was clipped by 7 bases and J by 0 bases, with 3 bases between them. The V gene's germline CDR1 is MNHNS and CDR2 SASEGT. The CDR3 covers 11 residues. The CDR3 DNA is TGTGCCAGCACATTGAACACTGAAGCTTTCTTT. Translating gives CASTLNTEAFF.

The chain is built from TRBV6-1 and TRBJ1-5; TRBD1 matches at 11 bases. Germline assignment: CDR1 MNHNS and CDR2 SASEGT. This CDR3 spans 14 amino acids. The junction had 0 bases not matched to a gene; V was cut back by 6 bases and J by 2 bases. CDR3 sequence (DNA): TGTGCCAGCAGGGGACAGGGGGGCAATCAGCCCCAGCATTTT. Its protein is CASRGQGGNQPQHF.

The chain carries TRBV6-5 and TRBJ1-6; D is unclear. The CDR3 has 12 amino acids. Per the germline V gene, CDR1 is MNHEY and CDR2 is SVGAGI. V lost 2 bases and J 11 bases, leaving 7 bases between the germline ends. Here the CDR3 DNA reads TGTGCCAGCAGTTACGCTGACACACCCCTCCACTTT. This codes for CASSYADTPLHF.

The V gene is TRBV7-7, the J gene TRBJ1-1; the D gene is possibly TRBD1 (5 bases). The germline CDR1 and CDR2 sequences are SSHAT and FNYEAQ (reference sequence). This CDR3 comprises 13 residues. V was trimmed by 5 bases and J by 1 base, leaving 8 bases between them. This chain's CDR3 is CASSQGSNTEAFF. DNA for the CDR3: TGTGCCAGCAGCCAGGGTTCGAACACTGAAGCTTTCTTT. The full variable domain, in which reference TRBV7-7 and TRBJ1-1 provide the parts outside the CDR3, is GAGVSQSPRYKVTKRGQDVTLRCDPISSHATLYWYQQALGQGPEFLTYFNYEAQPDKSGLPSDRFSAERPEGSISTLTIQRTEQRDSAMYRCASSQGSNTEAFFGQGTRLTVV.